The entry below gives a single T cell receptor beta chain sequence along with its context. The antigen remains unidentified. The data derive from a study of cytomegalovirus exposure and HLA in healthy donors. Study-level points and caveats: A later examination showed that TCR association rates differed by HLA locus, with DRB1 most and HLA-C fewest. The authors listed approximately 150 TCR beta chains as cytomegalovirus-associated. According to an earlier analysis, most TCR beta V segments yielded productive rearrangements about 90% or about 30% of the time.

The CDR3 runs 13 residues. From germline, CDR1 is SNHLY and CDR2 FYNNEI. The ends were cut back, 4 bases at V and 2 bases at J, with 6 bases in the middle. The PCR made use of 60 Vbeta and 13 Jbeta primers. Per the original methods: In a later analysis, of roughly 83 million unique beta chains, about 12 million appeared in at least two donors. Profiling relied on immunoSEQ multiplex PCR, and the TCRdb table lists in-frame clones only, not all of them. V and J calls and clone size are as listed in that table; D and trimming were resolved from the DNA. This sample has about 150,000 clones, with around 77% found just once.

The receptor comes from a man aged 40-50 years in good health and CMV-seronegative. The chain couples TRBV2 to TRBJ2-1; D is ambiguous. Sample: PBMCs. The CDR3 loop reads CASSVLTYNEQFF. The CDR3, as DNA: TGTGCCAGCAGTGTACTAACCTACAATGAGCAGTTCTTC.